The 22 T cell receptor beta chains in this list originate from one sample, sequenced in a study of T cell responses to AZD1222 COVID-19 vaccine (dated by TCRdb to about 2021). Libraries were made using the immunoSEQ multiplex PCR assay. The table was pulled from immuneACCESS by TCRdb, which kept in-frame rearrangements only. Such tables lose some clones; where checked, under half of the loss comes from unresolved V genes, and the rest has no known cause. This sample has 150,000 to 160,000 clones in its table, and around 90% of those were observed once. About 20% of the sample lies in the top ten. What this sample's time point label stands for: baseline before first vaccination. The sequencing here drew on peripheral blood, taken on day 0 of AZD1222 vaccination. The receptors come from an adult in good health.

The V call is TRBV7-2, the J call TRBJ2-7, with D possibly being TRBD1 or TRBD2 (5 bases each). The V end lost 1 base, the J end lost 2 bases, and 9 bases lay between the germline ends. Germline loops: CDR1 SGHTA, CDR2 FQGNSA. This CDR3 is built from 14 residues. CDR3 sequence reads: CASSLGGTTYEQYF. The CDR3 DNA sequence: TGTGCCAGCAGCTTAGGTGGGACGACCTACGAGCAGTACTTC.

This clone occurred once. The rearrangement joins TRBV18 to TRBJ2-2; 7 positions match TRBD1. CDR3 length: 16 residues. With V trimmed by 2 bases and J by 5 bases, 8 bases remained unmatched. The germline gives CDR1 KGHSH, CDR2 LQKENI. The CDR3: CASSPRQGMVTGELFF. For the CDR3, the DNA is TGTGCCAGCTCACCAAGACAGGGAATGGTAACCGGGGAGCTGTTTTTT.

V and J are TRBV5-6 and TRBJ2-5; 7 nucleotides align to TRBD1. Germline values: CDR1 SGHDT, CDR2 YYEEEE. Germline trimming cut 5 bases from V and 1 base from J; bases unmatched to any gene: 14. There are 17 residues in the CDR3. The CDR3 region is CASRWTGDSSFQETQYF. The CDR3 DNA reads as TGTGCCAGCAGGTGGACAGGTGACTCATCCTTCCAAGAGACCCAGTACTTC.

V is TRBV27 and J is TRBJ1-3, with no clear D. Trimming stripped 4 bases from V and 0 bases from J, with 13 bases between. Germline V gives CDR1 MNHEY, CDR2 SMNVEV (reference sequence). This CDR3 contains 16 residues. The CDR3 coding sequence is TGTGCCAGCAGTTATTCCCTCTTAACCTCTGGAAACACCATATATTTT. It specifies CASSYSLLTSGNTIYF.

The count of this clone is one. This rearrangement joins TRBV5-1 to TRBJ1-1; possibly TRBD1 for D (5 bases). V lost 7 bases to trimming and J lost 1 base, with 8 bases between them. The CDR3 is made up of 12 amino acids. Germline CDR1 reads SGHRS; CDR2 reads YFSETQ. The CDR3 reads CASRQTNTEAFF. In DNA, the CDR3 is TGCGCCAGCCGACAGACGAACACTGAAGCTTTCTTT.

The rearrangement links TRBV28 to TRBJ1-6; possibly TRBD1 for D (6 bases). CDR3 size: 15 residues. With 4 bases removed from V and 9 bases from J, the gap between germline ends came to 16 bases. Germline values: CDR1 MDHEN, CDR2 SYDVKM. The CDR3 DNA sequence: TGTGCCAGCAGTTCGTTCAACAGGGATAGTTCACCCCTCCACTTT. Translation: CASSSFNRDSSPLHF.

The chain couples TRBV2 to TRBJ2-7, with D unresolved. The V and J ends lost 6 bases and 4 bases respectively, with 16 bases between them. Germline V CDR1 and CDR2: SNHLY, FYNNEI. This CDR3 region has 14 residues. CDR3 in amino acids: CASRPTRVGYEQYF. The CDR3, as DNA: TGTGCCAGCAGACCCACCCGGGTGGGATACGAGCAGTACTTC. Supplemented by reference TRBV2 and TRBJ2-7, the full variable domain reads EPEVTQTPSHQVTQMGQEVILRCVPISNHLYFYWYRQILGQKVEFLVSFYNNEISEKSEIFDDQFSVERPDGSNFTLKIRSTKLEDSAMYFCASRPTRVGYEQYFGPGTRLTVT.

The chain employs TRBV6-2 or TRBV6-3 and TRBJ2-3; TRBD2 agrees at 12 bases. The J segment lost 0 bases and the V segment lost 6 bases, leaving 4 bases of the junction unmatched. The germline V gene encodes CDR1 MNHEY and CDR2 SVGEGT. This CDR3 has 16 amino acids. The DNA of the CDR3 is TGTGCCAGCAGCCCTGGACTAGCGGGGAGCACAGATACGCAGTATTTT. Translated, it gives CASSPGLAGSTDTQYF.

The chain employs TRBV7-9 and TRBJ1-1; no clear D. Trimming cost V 7 bases and J 1 base, with 13 bases left between them. Germline loops: CDR1 SEHNR, CDR2 FQNEAQ (reference sequence). This CDR3 region has 14 residues. The DNA of the CDR3 is TGTGCCAGCACCTCCCGGCTTGGGAACACTGAAGCTTTCTTT. The encoded protein is CASTSRLGNTEAFF.

The CDR3 coding sequence is TGTGCCACCGCCACCCTTGAAGCTTTCTTT. Amino acids: CATATLEAFF. The V and J genes are TRBV3-1 (or the pseudogene TRBV3-2) and TRBJ1-1, with unresolved D. The germline CDR1 and CDR2 sequences are LGHDT and YNNKEL (reference sequence). V lost 10 bases and J lost 7, with 10 bases in between. CDR3 length equals 10 residues.

This chain connects TRBV3-1 (or the pseudogene TRBV3-2) to TRBJ1-1; D is undetermined. V was shortened by 1 base and J by 4 bases, with 4 bases between the two germline ends. Germline V gives CDR1 LGHDT, CDR2 YNNKEL (reference sequence). This CDR3 is built from 12 residues. CDR3 nucleotides: TGTGCCAGCAGCCAAGCGGTCACTGAAGCTTTCTTT. Translated, it gives CASSQAVTEAFF.

V usage is TRBV7-9 and J usage is TRBJ2-3; D is tentatively TRBD1 or TRBD2 (5 bases each). Trimming stripped 5 bases from V and 5 bases from J, with 23 bases between. Germline V CDR1 and CDR2: SEHNR, FQNEAQ (reference sequence). The CDR3 length is 17 residues. CDR3 DNA sequence: TGTGCCAGCAGCGCACCCACGACTCCTAAGGGACGAGATACGCAGTATTTT. The encoded protein is CASSAPTTPKGRDTQYF.

The chain is built from TRBV27 and TRBJ1-5, with D perhaps TRBD1 (6 bases). Trimming took off 3 bases at V and 0 bases at J, with 15 bases between the two ends. CDR1 is MNHEY, CDR2 SMNVEV, per germline (reference sequence). This CDR3 has 17 residues. Written as DNA, the CDR3 is TGTGCCAGCAGTTTGACTGGACAGAGTTCTAGCAATCAGCCCCAGCATTTT. Protein sequence: CASSLTGQSSSNQPQHF.

The table lists this clone with a count of one. The gene calls are TRBV5-4 and TRBJ1-4, with TRBD1 as a possible D gene (5 bases). The germline V gene has CDR1 SGHNT and CDR2 YYREEE (reference sequence). This CDR3 contains 15 residues. V lost 6 bases, J lost 6 bases, and 18 bases lay in between. The CDR3 loop reads CASTTQGWGDEKLFF. CDR3 nucleotides: TGTGCCAGCACCACTCAGGGTTGGGGGGATGAAAAACTGTTTTTT.

The V call is TRBV28, the J call TRBJ2-5; TRBD2 agrees at 9 bases. V trimming: 2 bases; J trimming: 2 bases; junction bases outside the gene matches: 0. The CDR3 is made up of 14 amino acids. Per germline, CDR1 MDHEN and CDR2 SYDVKM. CDR3 nucleotide sequence: TGTGCCAGCAGTTTAAGCGGGGGGCAAGAGACCCAGTACTTC. The encoded protein is CASSLSGGQETQYF.

CDR3 protein: CASSFRGSGELFF. The CDR3 DNA reads TGTGCCAGCAGTTTCCGGGGATCCGGGGAGCTGTTTTTT. The chain has TRBV12-3 or TRBV12-4 and TRBJ2-2, with D perhaps TRBD2 (5 bases). The CDR3 consists of 13 residues. The V and J ends lost 3 bases and 6 bases respectively, with 8 bases between them.

This chain connects TRBV5-4 to TRBJ1-3; tentative D call: TRBD1 (6 bases). The CDR3 contains 16 residues. The V gene lost 3 bases and the J gene lost 4 bases, with 17 bases spanning the gap. CDR1 and CDR2 (germline): SGHNT, YYREEE (reference sequence). CDR3 in DNA: TGTGCCAGCAGCTCCCGACAGGAGGGAACGGGAAACACCATATATTTT. This codes for CASSSRQEGTGNTIYF. The whole variable domain, filled in from reference TRBV5-4 and TRBJ1-3, reads ETGVTQSPTHLIKTRGQQVTLRCSSQSGHNTVSWYQQALGQGPQFIFQYYREEENGRGNFPPRFSGLQFPNYSSELNVNALELDDSALYLCASSSRQEGTGNTIYFGEGSWLTVV.

The chain is built from TRBV6-5 and TRBJ2-3, with D unclear. Germline CDR1 and CDR2: MNHEY and SVGAGI. V shed 4 bases and J shed 4 bases, with 3 bases lying between them. This CDR3 comprises 11 residues. In DNA, the CDR3 is TGTGCCAGCAGTTCGTCAGATACGCAGTATTTT. Translated: CASSSSDTQYF.

This chain links TRBV19 with TRBJ1-3; D perhaps matches TRBD1 (6 bases). The CDR3 extends over 16 amino acids. Trimming removed 5 bases at V and 0 bases at J, with 14 bases between. Germline V gives CDR1 LNHDA, CDR2 SQIVND (reference sequence). CDR3 loop: CASSGGLLSSGNTIYF. The CDR3 coding sequence is TGTGCCAGTAGTGGGGGGCTTCTCTCCTCTGGAAACACCATATATTTT.

This chain joins TRBV5-6 and TRBJ1-2; the D is unclear. This CDR3 has 15 residues. Looked up from germline, CDR1 is SGHDT and CDR2 is YYEEEE. Trimming left V 2 bases short and J 0 bases short, with 11 bases between. The CDR3 protein is CASSFTVPSNYGYTF. CDR3 coding DNA: TGTGCCAGCAGCTTCACAGTGCCTTCTAACTATGGCTACACCTTC.

V usage is TRBV2 and J usage is TRBJ2-7, with TRBD1 identical over 9 bases. Germline values: CDR1 SNHLY, CDR2 FYNNEI. After removal of 6 bases from V and 2 bases from J, the junction contained 5 bases not matched to a gene. The CDR3 runs to 14 residues. The CDR3 sequence: CASRAGTGTYEQYF. DNA of the CDR3: TGTGCCAGCAGAGCCGGGACAGGGACCTACGAGCAGTACTTC.

Only one count was recorded for this clone. This chain uses TRBV7-8 with TRBJ1-6, with a possible D match to TRBD1 (5 bases). Germline V gene lookup returns CDR1 SGHVS and CDR2 FQNEAQ. This CDR3 region has 15 residues. Trimming removed 4 bases from V and 11 bases from J, with 18 bases in between. The CDR3 DNA sequence: TGTGCCAGCAGCTCCTCGGGGTCCCTGGGGGCACCCCTCCACTTT. The encoded protein is CASSSSGSLGAPLHF.